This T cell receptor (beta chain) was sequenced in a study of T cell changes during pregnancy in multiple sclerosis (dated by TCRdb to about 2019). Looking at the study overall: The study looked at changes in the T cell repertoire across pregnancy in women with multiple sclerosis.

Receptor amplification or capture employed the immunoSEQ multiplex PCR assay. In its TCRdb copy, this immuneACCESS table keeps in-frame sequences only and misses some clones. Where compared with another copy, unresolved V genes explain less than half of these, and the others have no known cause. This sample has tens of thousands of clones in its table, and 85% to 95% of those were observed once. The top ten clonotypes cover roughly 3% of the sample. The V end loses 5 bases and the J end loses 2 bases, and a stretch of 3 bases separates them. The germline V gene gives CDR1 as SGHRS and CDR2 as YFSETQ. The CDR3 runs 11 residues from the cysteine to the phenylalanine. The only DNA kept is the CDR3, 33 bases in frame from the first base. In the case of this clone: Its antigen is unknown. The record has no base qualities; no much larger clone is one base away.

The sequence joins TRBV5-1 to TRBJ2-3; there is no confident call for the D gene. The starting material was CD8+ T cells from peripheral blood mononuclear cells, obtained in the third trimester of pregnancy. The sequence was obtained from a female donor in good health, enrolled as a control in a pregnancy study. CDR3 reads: CASRLTDTQYF. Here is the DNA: TGCGCCAGCAGACTCACAGATACGCAGTATTTT.